The 3 T cell receptor beta chains below all came from one sample that was sequenced in a study of CD8 T cells in Susac syndrome. Random hexamers primed reverse transcription of roughly 0.5 to 1 ug RNA. TCRdb analysed the immunoSEQ multiplex PCR reads with MiXCR anew, one entry per CDR3 protein. Of over 350,000 distinct CDR3 sequences listed, around 85% are singletons. Sequenced: CD8+ T cells from PBMCs. Receptors originate from a human donor with multiple sclerosis.

This chain connects TRBV29-1 to TRBJ2-7; D is unclear. This CDR3 spans 11 amino acids. V was shortened by 3 bases and J by 5 bases, with 8 bases between the two germline ends. CDR1 is SQVTM, CDR2 ANQGSEA, per germline. The CDR3 DNA sequence: TGCAGCGTTGACGACACGGACGAGCAGTACTTC. Its translation is CSVDDTDEQYF.

The V and J genes are TRBV27 and TRBJ2-7; D gene unclear. Looked up from germline, CDR1 is MNHEY and CDR2 is SMNVEV (reference sequence). V was shortened by 0 bases and J by 2 bases, with 17 bases between the two germline ends. The CDR3 spans 17 residues. In DNA, the CDR3 is TGTGCCAGCAGTTTATCGTCACCGACGACGCCAGCCTACGAGCAGTACTTC. As protein: CASSLSSPTTPAYEQYF.

The V gene is TRBV19, the J gene TRBJ2-7; 9 bases map to TRBD1. Unmatched junction bases numbered 14, after V lost 5 bases and J lost 3 bases. CDR1 is LNHDA, CDR2 SQIVND, per germline (reference sequence). The CDR3 totals 17 residues. Written as DNA, the CDR3 is TGTGCCAGTAGTGGATATAAAACAGGGGGCGTTGGCTACGAGCAGTACTTC. It specifies CASSGYKTGGVGYEQYF.